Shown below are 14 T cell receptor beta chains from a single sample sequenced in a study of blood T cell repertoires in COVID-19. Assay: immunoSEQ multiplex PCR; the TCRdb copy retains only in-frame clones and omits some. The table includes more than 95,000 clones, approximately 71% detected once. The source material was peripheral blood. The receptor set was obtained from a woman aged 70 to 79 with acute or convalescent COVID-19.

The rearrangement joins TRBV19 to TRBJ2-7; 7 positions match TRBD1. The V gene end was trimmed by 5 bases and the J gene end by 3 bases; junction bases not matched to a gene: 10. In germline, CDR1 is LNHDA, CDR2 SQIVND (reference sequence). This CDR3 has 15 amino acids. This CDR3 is CASSPYSGQSYEQYF. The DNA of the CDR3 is TGTGCCAGTAGTCCTTACTCGGGACAGAGCTACGAGCAGTACTTC.

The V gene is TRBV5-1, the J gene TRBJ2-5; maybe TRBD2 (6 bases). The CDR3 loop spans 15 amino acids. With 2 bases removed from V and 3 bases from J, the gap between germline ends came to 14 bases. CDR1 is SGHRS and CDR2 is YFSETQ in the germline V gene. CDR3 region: CASSLTGASEETQYF. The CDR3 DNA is TGCGCCAGCAGCTTAACGGGAGCATCGGAAGAGACCCAGTACTTC.

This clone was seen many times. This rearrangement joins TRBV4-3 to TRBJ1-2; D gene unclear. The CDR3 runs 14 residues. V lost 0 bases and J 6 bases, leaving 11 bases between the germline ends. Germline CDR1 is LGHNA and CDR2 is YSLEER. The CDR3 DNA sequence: TGCGCCAGCAGCCAAGACAGACTCACCAATGGCTACACCTTC. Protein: CASSQDRLTNGYTF.

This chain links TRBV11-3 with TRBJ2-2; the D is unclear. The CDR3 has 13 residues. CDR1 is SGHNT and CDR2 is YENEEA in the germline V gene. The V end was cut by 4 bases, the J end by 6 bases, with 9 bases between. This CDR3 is CASSSESPGELFF. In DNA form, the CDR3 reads TGTGCCAGCAGCTCCGAAAGCCCCGGGGAGCTGTTTTTT.

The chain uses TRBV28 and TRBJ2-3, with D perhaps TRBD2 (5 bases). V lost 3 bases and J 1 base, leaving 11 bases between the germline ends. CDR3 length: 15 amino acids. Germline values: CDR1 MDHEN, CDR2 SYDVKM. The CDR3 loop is CASSFVGSGTDTQYF. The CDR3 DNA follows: TGTGCCAGCAGTTTCGTGGGTAGCGGCACAGATACGCAGTATTTT.

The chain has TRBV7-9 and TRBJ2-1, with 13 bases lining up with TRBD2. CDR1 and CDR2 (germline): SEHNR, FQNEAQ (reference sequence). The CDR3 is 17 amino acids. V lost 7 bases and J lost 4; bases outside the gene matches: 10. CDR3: CASTGTSGTTGYNEQFF. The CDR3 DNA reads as TGTGCCAGCACCGGGACTAGCGGGACCACGGGATACAATGAGCAGTTCTTC.

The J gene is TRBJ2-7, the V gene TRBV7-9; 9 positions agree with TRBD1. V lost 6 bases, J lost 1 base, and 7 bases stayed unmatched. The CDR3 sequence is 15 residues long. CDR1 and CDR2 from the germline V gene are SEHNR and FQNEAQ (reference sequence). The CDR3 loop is CASSPQGALSYEQYF. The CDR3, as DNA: TGTGCCAGCAGTCCACAGGGGGCTTTGTCCTACGAGCAGTACTTC. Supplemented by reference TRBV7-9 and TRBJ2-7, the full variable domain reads DTGVSQNPRHKITKRGQNVTFRCDPISEHNRLYWYRQTLGQGPEFLTYFQNEAQLEKSRLLSDRFSAERPKGSFSTLEIQRTEQGDSAMYLCASSPQGALSYEQYFGPGTRLTVT.

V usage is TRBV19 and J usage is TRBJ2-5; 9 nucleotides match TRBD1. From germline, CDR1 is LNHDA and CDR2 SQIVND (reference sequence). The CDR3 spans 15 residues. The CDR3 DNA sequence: TGTGCGACCCGGGACAGGGAGAGGGGGTTGGAGACCCAGTACTTC. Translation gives CATRDRERGLETQYF.

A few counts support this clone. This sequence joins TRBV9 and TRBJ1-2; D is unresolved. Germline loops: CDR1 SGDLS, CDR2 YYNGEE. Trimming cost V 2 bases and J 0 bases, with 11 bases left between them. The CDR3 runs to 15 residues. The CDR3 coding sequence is TGTGCCAGCAGCGTCGGAGTCAGAGCTAACTATGGCTACACCTTC. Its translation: CASSVGVRANYGYTF.

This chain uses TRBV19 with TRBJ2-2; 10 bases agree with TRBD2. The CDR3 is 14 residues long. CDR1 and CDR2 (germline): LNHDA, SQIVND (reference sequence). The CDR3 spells CAAGSGRDTGELFF. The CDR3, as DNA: TGTGCGGCGGGGAGCGGGAGGGACACCGGGGAGCTGTTTTTT.

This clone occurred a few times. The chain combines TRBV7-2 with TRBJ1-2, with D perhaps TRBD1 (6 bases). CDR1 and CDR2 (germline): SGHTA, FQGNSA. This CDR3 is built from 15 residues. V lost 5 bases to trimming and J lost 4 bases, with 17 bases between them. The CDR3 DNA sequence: TGTGCCAGCAGCGCCTACAGGGCATCCTCCTATGGCTACACCTTC. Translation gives CASSAYRASSYGYTF.

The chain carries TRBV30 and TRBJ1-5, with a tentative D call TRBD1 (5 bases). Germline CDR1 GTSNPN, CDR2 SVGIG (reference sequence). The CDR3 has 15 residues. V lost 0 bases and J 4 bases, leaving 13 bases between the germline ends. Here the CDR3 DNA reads TGTGCCTGGAGTGTACTAGGAGGGGTTAATCAGCCCCAGCATTTT. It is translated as CAWSVLGGVNQPQHF.

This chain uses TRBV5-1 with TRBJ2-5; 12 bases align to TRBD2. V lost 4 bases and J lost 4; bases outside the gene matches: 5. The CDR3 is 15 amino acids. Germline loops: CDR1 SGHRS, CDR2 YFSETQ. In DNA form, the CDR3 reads TGCGCCAGCAGCCCTAGCGGGGGGGCCGGAGAGACCCAGTACTTC. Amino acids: CASSPSGGAGETQYF.

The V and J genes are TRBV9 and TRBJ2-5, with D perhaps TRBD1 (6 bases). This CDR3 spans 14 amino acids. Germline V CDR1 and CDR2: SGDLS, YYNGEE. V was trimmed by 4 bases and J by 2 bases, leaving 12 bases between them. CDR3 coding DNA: TGTGCCAGCAGCCTCCAAGGGGGACAAGAGACCCAGTACTTC. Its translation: CASSLQGGQETQYF.